This entry describes one TCR beta chain. The target antigen is unknown. This table comes from immunoSEQ multiplex PCR, and its TCRdb copy is limited to in-frame clones, with some not included. The table includes around 97,000 clones, over 75% detected once. This entry is derived from a study of T cell responses to AZD1222 COVID-19 vaccine. General study findings and limits: Spike-specific TCR breadth and depth rose after two AZD1222 doses.

Trimming pared 2 bases from V and 5 bases from J, leaving 4 bases between. CDR1 is KGHSH, CDR2 LQKENI, per germline. This CDR3 is 13 amino acids long. The source material was peripheral blood, sampled on day 0 of AZD1222 vaccination. V and J are TRBV18 and TRBJ1-6; D remains unclear. The TCR comes from an adult in good health. The CDR3 sequence: CASSPGDNSPLHF. The CDR3 DNA is TGTGCCAGCTCACCAGGTGATAATTCACCCCTCCACTTT.